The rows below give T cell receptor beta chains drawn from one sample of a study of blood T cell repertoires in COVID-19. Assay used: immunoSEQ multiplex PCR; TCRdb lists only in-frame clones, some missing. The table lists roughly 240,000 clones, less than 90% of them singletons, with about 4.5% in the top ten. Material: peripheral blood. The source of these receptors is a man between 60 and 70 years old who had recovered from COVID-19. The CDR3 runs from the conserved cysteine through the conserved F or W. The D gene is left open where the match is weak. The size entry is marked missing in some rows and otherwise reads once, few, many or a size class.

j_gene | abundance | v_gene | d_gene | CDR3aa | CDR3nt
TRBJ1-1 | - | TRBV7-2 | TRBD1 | CASSLRWAGGRVDTEAFF | TGTGCCAGCAGCTTAAGATGGGCAGGGGGCCGGGTGGACACTGAAGCTTTCTTT
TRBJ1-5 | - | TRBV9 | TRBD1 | CASSSGQGPNQPQHF | TGTGCCAGCAGCTCCGGACAGGGCCCCAATCAGCCCCAGCATTTT
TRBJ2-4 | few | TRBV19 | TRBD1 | CASRGDRGVAKNIQYF | TGTGCCAGTAGAGGCGACAGGGGAGTAGCCAAAAACATTCAGTACTTC
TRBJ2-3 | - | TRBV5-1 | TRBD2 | CASSPGTSGGAVTPTDTQYF | TGCGCCAGCAGCCCAGGGACTAGCGGGGGGGCCGTTACTCCCACAGATACGCAGTATTTT
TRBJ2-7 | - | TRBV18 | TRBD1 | CASSLKQGGEQYF | TGTGCCAGCTCATTAAAACAGGGGGGAGAGCAGTACTTC
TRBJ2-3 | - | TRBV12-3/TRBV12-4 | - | CASSPLDTQYF | TGTGCCAGCAGTCCATTAGATACGCAGTATTTT
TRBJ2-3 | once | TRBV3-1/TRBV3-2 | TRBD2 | CASSQDRTRFTDTQYF | TGTGCCAGCAGCCAAGATAGGACTAGGTTCACAGATACGCAGTATTTT
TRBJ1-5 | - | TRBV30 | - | CALTTGSNQPQHF | TGTGCCTTAACGACAGGTAGCAATCAGCCCCAGCATTTT
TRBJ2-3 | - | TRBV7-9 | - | CASSLLTDTQYF | TGTGCCAGCAGCTTACTCACAGATACGCAGTATTTT
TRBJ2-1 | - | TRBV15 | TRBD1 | CATSRVPQGDNEQFF | TGTGCCACCAGCAGGGTCCCACAGGGGGACAATGAGCAGTTCTTC
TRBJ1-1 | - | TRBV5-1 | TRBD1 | CASSLVGQAEAFF | TGCGCCAGCAGCTTGGTCGGACAGGCCGAAGCTTTCTTT
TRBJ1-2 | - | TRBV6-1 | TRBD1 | CASSDQGAGYGYTF | TGTGCCAGCAGTGACCAGGGGGCTGGCTATGGCTACACCTTC
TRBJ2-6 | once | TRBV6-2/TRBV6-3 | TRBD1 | CASSSTGALANVLTF | TGTGCCAGCAGTTCCACAGGGGCCCTCGCCAACGTCCTGACTTTC
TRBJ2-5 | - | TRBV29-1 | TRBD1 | CSVRRDRGFETQYF | TGCAGCGTCCGCCGGGACAGGGGTTTTGAGACCCAGTACTTC
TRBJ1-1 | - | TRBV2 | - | CASRVHGSTSAEAFF | TGTGCCAGCAGGGTCCACGGATCCACCAGCGCTGAAGCTTTCTTT
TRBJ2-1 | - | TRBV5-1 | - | CASSLVGGDDEQFF | TGCGCCAGCAGCTTGGTCGGGGGAGATGATGAGCAGTTCTTC
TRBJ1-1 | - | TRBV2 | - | CASGGNMNTEAFF | TGTGCCAGCGGGGGCAACATGAACACTGAAGCTTTCTTT
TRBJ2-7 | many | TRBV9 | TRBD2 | CASSGTSGAYEQYF | TGTGCCAGCAGCGGGACTAGCGGGGCTTACGAGCAGTACTTC
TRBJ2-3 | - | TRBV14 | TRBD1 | CASRETGGYTDTQYF | TGTGCCAGCAGGGAAACAGGGGGATACACAGATACGCAGTATTTT
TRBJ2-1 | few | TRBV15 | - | CATSRLHGQGRSYNEQFF | TGTGCCACCAGCAGACTTCACGGGCAGGGCCGCTCCTACAATGAGCAGTTCTTC
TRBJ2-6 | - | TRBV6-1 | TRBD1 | CASSGGTGGFPSGANVLTF | TGTGCCAGCAGTGGCGGGACAGGGGGCTTCCCCTCTGGGGCCAACGTCCTGACTTTC
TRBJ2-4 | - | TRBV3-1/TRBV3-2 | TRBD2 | CASSQGSAGAGSKNIQYF | TGTGCCAGCAGCCAAGGGTCAGCGGGGGCTGGATCCAAAAACATTCAGTACTTC
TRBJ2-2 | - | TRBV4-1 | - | CASSPEGYGGGELFF | TGCGCCAGCAGCCCGGAGGGCTACGGTGGCGGGGAGCTGTTTTTT
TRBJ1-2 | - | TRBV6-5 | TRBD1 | CASTKRGQGAYGYTF | TGTGCCAGCACCAAACGGGGTCAGGGGGCGTATGGCTACACCTTC
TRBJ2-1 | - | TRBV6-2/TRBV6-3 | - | CASSYSKAAQGNEQFF | TGTGCCAGCAGTTACTCGAAAGCGGCCCAGGGGAATGAGCAGTTCTTC
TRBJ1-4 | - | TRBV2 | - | CASSGSQGRNEKLFF | TGTGCCAGCAGTGGTAGTCAGGGAAGAAATGAAAAACTGTTTTTT
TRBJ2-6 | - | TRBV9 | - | CASSVEEGTGTVNSGANVLTF | TGTGCCAGCAGCGTAGAGGAGGGCACCGGGACAGTAAACTCTGGGGCCAACGTCCTGACTTTC
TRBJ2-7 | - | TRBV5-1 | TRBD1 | CASSSGQDRVAYEQYF | TGCGCCAGCAGCTCGGGACAGGACAGGGTGGCCTACGAGCAGTACTTC
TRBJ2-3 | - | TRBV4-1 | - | CASSQVAEPRTQYF | TGCGCCAGCAGCCAAGTCGCGGAGCCCCGCACGCAGTATTTT
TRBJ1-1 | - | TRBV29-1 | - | CSALSTAEAFF | TGCAGCGCACTAAGTACTGCTGAAGCTTTCTTT
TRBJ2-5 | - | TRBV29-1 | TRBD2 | CSVAGLAQETQYF | TGCAGCGTAGCTGGACTAGCACAAGAGACCCAGTACTTC
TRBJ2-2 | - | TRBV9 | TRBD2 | CASSLAGSELFF | TGTGCCAGCAGCCTAGCGGGGTCGGAGCTGTTTTTT
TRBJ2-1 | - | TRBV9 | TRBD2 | CASSVGPTSGGINEQFF | TGTGCCAGCAGCGTAGGACCCACTAGCGGGGGCATCAATGAGCAGTTCTTC
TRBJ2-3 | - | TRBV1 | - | CTSSQCFPSGTDTQYF | TGCACCAGCAGCCAATGTTTCCCCTCTGGCACAGATACGCAGTATTTT
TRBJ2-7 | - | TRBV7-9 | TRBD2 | CASSKGLAGIYEQYF | TGTGCCAGCAGCAAAGGACTAGCGGGGATATACGAGCAGTACTTC
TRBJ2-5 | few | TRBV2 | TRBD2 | CASTRTSIETQYF | TGTGCCAGCACCAGGACTAGCATAGAGACCCAGTACTTC
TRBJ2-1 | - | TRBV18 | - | CASSPLADYNEQFF | TGTGCCAGCTCACCACTCGCGGACTACAATGAGCAGTTCTTC
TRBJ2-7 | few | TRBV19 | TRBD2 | CASSIDQLAGAVQYF | TGTGCCAGTAGTATAGATCAACTAGCGGGAGCGGTCCAGTACTTC
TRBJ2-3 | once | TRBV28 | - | CASSPGGPPLDTQYF | TGTGCCAGCAGTCCCGGGGGGCCCCCATTAGATACGCAGTATTTT
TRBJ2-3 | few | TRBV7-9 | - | CASRSLVDTQYF | TGTGCCAGCAGATCCTTAGTAGATACGCAGTATTTT
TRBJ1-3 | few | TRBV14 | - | CASSLTVGGSGNTIYF | TGTGCCAGCAGCCTCACCGTCGGGGGATCTGGAAACACCATATATTTT
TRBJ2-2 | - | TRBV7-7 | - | CASSLSPGNTGELFF | TGTGCTAGCAGCTTATCCCCGGGAAACACCGGGGAGCTGTTTTTT
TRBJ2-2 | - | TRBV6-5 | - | CASSYSPGSGELFF | TGTGCCAGCAGTTACTCCCCGGGATCCGGGGAGCTGTTTTTT
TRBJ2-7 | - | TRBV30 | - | CAGGNYEQYF | TGTGCCGGCGGCAACTACGAGCAGTACTTC